Listed below are T cell receptor beta chains from one sample, sequenced in a study of T cell responses to AZD1222 COVID-19 vaccine. The table came from immunoSEQ multiplex PCR; TCRdb's copy has only in-frame clones and leaves some out. The table shows around 99,000 clones, with about 93% occurring only once. The sample in question was peripheral blood, obtained 28 days after the second AZD1222 dose. All receptors come from an adult who received the AZD1222 COVID-19 vaccine. Each CDR3 is given with its conserved first and last residue. The D gene is left open where the match is weak. Not all rows give a size; the values are once, few, many and, for expanded clones, a class.

d_gene,abundance,v_gene,j_gene,CDR3aa,CDR3nt
NA,few,TRBV5-1,TRBJ2-2,CASRVGPGELFF,TGCGCCAGCAGGGTGGGCCCCGGGGAGCTGTTTTTT
NA,NA,TRBV4-1,TRBJ1-2,CASSQTLTGSYYGYTF,TGCGCCAGCAGCCAGACACTAACAGGGTCCTACTATGGCTACACCTTC
NA,NA,TRBV9,TRBJ2-5,CASSVTGREETQYF,TGTGCCAGCAGCGTAACAGGGAGAGAAGAGACCCAGTACTTC
TRBD1,NA,TRBV19,TRBJ1-2,CASFNRDRGNYGYTF,TGTGCCAGTTTCAACCGGGACAGGGGAAACTATGGCTACACCTTC
TRBD1,NA,TRBV2,TRBJ1-4,CASSGTGPEKLFF,TGTGCCAGCAGTGGGACAGGACCCGAAAAACTGTTTTTT
TRBD1,NA,TRBV6-5,TRBJ2-2,CASRPWTGNTGELFF,TGTGCCAGCAGACCCTGGACAGGGAACACCGGGGAGCTGTTTTTT
TRBD2,once,TRBV12-3/TRBV12-4,TRBJ2-7,CASSSGLAYEQYF,TGTGCCAGCAGTTCGGGACTAGCCTACGAGCAGTACTTC
NA,NA,TRBV28,TRBJ1-1,CASTEAGRTEAFF,TGTGCCAGCACCGAAGCCGGGCGGACTGAAGCTTTCTTT
TRBD1,NA,TRBV7-2,TRBJ2-1,CASSSSGTAYNEQFF,TGTGCCAGCAGTTCCTCCGGGACAGCCTACAATGAGCAGTTCTTC
TRBD1,NA,TRBV19,TRBJ2-2,CASTRTGGSFGELFF,TGTGCCAGTACCCGGACAGGGGGCAGTTTCGGGGAGCTGTTTTTT
NA,NA,TRBV5-1,TRBJ2-1,CASSLVGVNEQFF,TGCGCCAGCAGCTTGGTAGGCGTCAATGAGCAGTTCTTC
TRBD2,NA,TRBV24-1,TRBJ2-1,CATSVKAGVYNEQFF,TGTGCCACCAGTGTTAAAGCGGGGGTCTACAATGAGCAGTTCTTC
NA,NA,TRBV7-2,TRBJ1-2,CASSSSGTLGYTF,TGTGCCAGCAGCTCATCCGGGACTTTGGGCTACACCTTC
NA,once,TRBV5-1,TRBJ2-1,CASSERPVSSYNEQFF,TGCGCCAGCAGCGAACGACCCGTAAGCTCCTACAATGAGCAGTTCTTC
NA,once,TRBV3-1/TRBV3-2,TRBJ1-1,CASSQRNTEAFF,TGTGCCAGCAGCCAAAGGAACACTGAAGCTTTCTTT
TRBD1,NA,TRBV6-5,TRBJ1-4,CASSYSVAGGIEKLFF,TGTGCCAGCAGTTACTCGGTAGCAGGGGGGATTGAGAAACTGTTTTTT
NA,NA,TRBV3-1/TRBV3-2,TRBJ2-7,CASRAHLTSKQYF,TGTGCCAGCAGAGCCCACCTTACGAGCAAGCAGTACTTC
TRBD1,NA,TRBV14,TRBJ1-2,CASSAQGYDGYTF,TGTGCCAGCAGCGCACAGGGGTACGATGGCTACACCTTC
NA,NA,TRBV28,TRBJ2-1,CASSLESGGYNEQFF,TGTGCCAGCAGTTTAGAGTCTGGGGGATACAATGAGCAGTTCTTC
TRBD1,NA,TRBV5-1,TRBJ2-7,CASSLEGQGAREQYF,TGCGCCAGCAGCTTGGAGGGACAGGGGGCACGGGAGCAGTACTTC
NA,few,TRBV12-3/TRBV12-4,TRBJ1-5,CASSSGPRQPQHF,TGTGCCAGCAGTTCGGGCCCCAGGCAGCCCCAGCATTTT
NA,few,TRBV4-1,TRBJ1-1,CASSGLGGSTEAFF,TGCGCCAGCTCCGGGTTGGGTGGGAGCACTGAAGCTTTCTTT
NA,few,TRBV5-5,TRBJ1-6,CASSFRTGSSSYNSPLHF,TGTGCCAGCAGCTTCAGGACCGGCAGTAGCTCCTATAATTCACCCCTCCACTTT
TRBD1,NA,TRBV3-1/TRBV3-2,TRBJ2-7,CASSQDQRQGNEQYF,TGTGCCAGCAGCCAAGATCAGCGACAGGGTAACGAGCAGTACTTC
NA,NA,TRBV10-3,TRBJ1-3,CAISDPGQPISGNTIYF,TGTGCCATCTCAGACCCCGGACAACCAATCTCTGGAAACACCATATATTTT
TRBD2,NA,TRBV11-2,TRBJ2-5,CASSFSSGTRETQYF,TGTGCCAGCAGCTTTTCCAGCGGGACCCGGGAGACCCAGTACTTC
NA,NA,TRBV4-3,TRBJ1-2,CASSPPGRGVGGYTF,TGCGCCAGCAGCCCCCCTGGGAGGGGAGTTGGAGGCTACACCTTC
NA,NA,TRBV29-1,TRBJ1-4,CSVEERREEKLFF,TGCAGCGTTGAAGAACGGCGCGAGGAAAAACTGTTTTTT
NA,NA,TRBV14,TRBJ1-1,CASSQERRNTEAFF,TGTGCCAGCAGCCAAGAACGGAGAAACACTGAAGCTTTCTTT
NA,NA,TRBV7-8,TRBJ2-1,CASSLAGTPYNEQFF,TGTGCCAGCAGCTTAGCAGGGACCCCCTACAATGAGCAGTTCTTC
NA,NA,TRBV7-2,TRBJ1-5,CASSLEASGMPQHF,TGTGCCAGCAGCTTAGAAGCCAGTGGTATGCCCCAGCATTTT
NA,NA,TRBV6-5,TRBJ1-6,CASSRANSPLHF,TGTGCCAGCAGCAGGGCAAATTCACCCCTCCACTTT
TRBD1,NA,TRBV7-9,TRBJ2-7,CASSIGDRVSYEQYF,TGTGCCAGCAGCATCGGGGACAGGGTTTCCTACGAGCAGTACTTC
NA,NA,TRBV5-1,TRBJ1-6,CASSFTGSNSPLHF,TGCGCCAGCAGCTTTACAGGGTCAAATTCACCCCTCCACTTT
NA,NA,TRBV19,TRBJ1-4,CASSIVRGEKLFF,TGTGCCAGTAGTATCGTCCGGGGTGAAAAACTGTTTTTT
NA,NA,TRBV7-9,TRBJ1-4,CASSPTARANEKLFF,TGTGCCAGCAGCCCTACAGCGCGCGCTAATGAAAAACTGTTTTTT
NA,NA,TRBV30,TRBJ2-7,CAWSVKGGEQYF,TGTGCCTGGAGTGTTAAAGGGGGCGAGCAGTACTTC
TRBD1,NA,TRBV10-3,TRBJ2-7,CAIMKDRVYEQYF,TGTGCCATCATGAAGGACAGGGTCTACGAGCAGTACTTC
NA,once,TRBV18,TRBJ1-5,CASSQQDSNQPQHF,TGTGCCAGCTCGCAACAGGATAGCAATCAGCCCCAGCATTTT
NA,NA,TRBV7-9,TRBJ1-6,CASSWGANSPLHF,TGTGCCAGCAGCTGGGGGGCGAATTCACCCCTCCACTTT
NA,once,TRBV28,TRBJ2-7,CASTIRQASYEQYF,TGTGCCAGCACGATCAGACAGGCCTCCTACGAGCAGTACTTC
TRBD2,NA,TRBV19,TRBJ2-1,CASRTSGNYNEQFF,TGTGCCAGTCGGACTAGCGGGAACTACAATGAGCAGTTCTTC
TRBD1,once,TRBV28,TRBJ2-3,CASTTTGASTDTQYF,TGTGCCAGCACCACCACAGGGGCGAGCACAGATACGCAGTATTTT
NA,NA,TRBV19,TRBJ2-7,CASSIGTTTYEQYF,TGTGCCAGTAGTATTGGTACTACGACCTACGAGCAGTACTTC
NA,NA,TRBV13,TRBJ2-1,CASSPRDAYNEQFF,TGTGCCAGCAGCCCCAGGGACGCCTACAATGAGCAGTTCTTC
NA,NA,TRBV5-4,TRBJ1-1,CASSREGGVTEAFF,TGTGCCAGCAGCCGGGAGGGGGGAGTCACTGAAGCTTTCTTT
TRBD1,NA,TRBV2,TRBJ1-5,CASSWGTGGNQPQHF,TGTGCCAGCAGTTGGGGGACAGGCGGCAATCAGCCCCAGCATTTT
NA,few,TRBV5-4,TRBJ1-2,CASSFQGNDGYTF,TGTGCCAGCAGCTTTCAGGGCAACGATGGCTACACCTTC
TRBD1,NA,TRBV5-6,TRBJ2-5,CASSTGQEETQYF,TGTGCCAGCAGCACCGGACAGGAAGAGACCCAGTACTTC
NA,NA,TRBV30,TRBJ1-6,CAWSVGSSYNSPLHF,TGTGCCTGGAGTGTAGGGAGCTCCTATAATTCACCCCTCCACTTT
NA,once,TRBV28,TRBJ2-3,CASSRGRSGYTDTQYF,TGTGCCAGTAGTAGGGGCAGGAGCGGTTACACAGATACGCAGTATTTT